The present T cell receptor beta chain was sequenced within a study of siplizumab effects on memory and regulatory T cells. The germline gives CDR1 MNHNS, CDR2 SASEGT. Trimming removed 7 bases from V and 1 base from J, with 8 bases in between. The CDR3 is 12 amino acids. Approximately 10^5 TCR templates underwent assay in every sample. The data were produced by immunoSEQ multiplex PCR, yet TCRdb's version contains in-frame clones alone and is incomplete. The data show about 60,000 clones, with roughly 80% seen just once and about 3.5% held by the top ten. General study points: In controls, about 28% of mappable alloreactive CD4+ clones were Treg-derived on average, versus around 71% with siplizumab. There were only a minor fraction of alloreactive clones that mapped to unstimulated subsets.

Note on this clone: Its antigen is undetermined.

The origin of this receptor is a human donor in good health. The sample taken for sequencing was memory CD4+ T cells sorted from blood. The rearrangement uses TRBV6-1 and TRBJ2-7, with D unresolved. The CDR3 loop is CASTLTSYEQYF. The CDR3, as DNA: TGTGCCAGCACCTTAACATCCTACGAGCAGTACTTC.